The count of the clone carrying this TCR beta chain is one. Its specificity is not known. The source of the sample is a study of CD4+ T cells in melanoma. Study-level points and caveats: A reported correlation linked neoantigen-specific CD4+ T cells to CD8+, macrophage and B cell function. In melanoma, neoantigen-specific CD4+ T cells reportedly differed in differentiation state.

Germline assignment: CDR1 SGHRS and CDR2 YFSETQ. After removal of 0 bases from V and 6 bases from J, the junction contained 4 bases not matched to a gene. This CDR3 is built from 14 residues. The repertoire was sequenced with immunoSEQ multiplex PCR; TCRdb's copy has only in-frame clones and lacks some. Altogether some 21,000 clones are present, just under 80% being singletons, with the ten largest covering over 9.5%. The gene calls are TRBV5-1 and TRBJ2-7; 9 bases fit TRBD1. This clonotype was obtained from a human donor with melanoma. CDR3 in amino acids: CASSLAGQGSEQYF. CDR3 sequence (DNA): TGCGCCAGCAGCTTGGCAGGACAGGGGAGCGAGCAGTACTTC.